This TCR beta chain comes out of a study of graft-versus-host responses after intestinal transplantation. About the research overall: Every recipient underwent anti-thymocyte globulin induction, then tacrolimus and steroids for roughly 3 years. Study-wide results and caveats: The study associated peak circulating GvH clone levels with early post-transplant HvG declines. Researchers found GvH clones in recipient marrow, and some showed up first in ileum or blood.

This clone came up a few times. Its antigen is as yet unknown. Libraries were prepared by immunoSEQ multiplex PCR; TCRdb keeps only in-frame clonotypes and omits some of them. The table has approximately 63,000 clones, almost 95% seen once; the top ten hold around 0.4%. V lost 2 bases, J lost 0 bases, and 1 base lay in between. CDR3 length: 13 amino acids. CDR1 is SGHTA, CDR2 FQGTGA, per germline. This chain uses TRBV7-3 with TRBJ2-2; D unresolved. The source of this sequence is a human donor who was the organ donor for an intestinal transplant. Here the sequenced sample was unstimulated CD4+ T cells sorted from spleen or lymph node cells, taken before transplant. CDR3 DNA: TGTGCCAGCAGCTTATCGAACACCGGGGAGCTGTTTTTT. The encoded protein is CASSLSNTGELFF.